The 5 T cell receptor beta chains below all came from one sample that was sequenced in a study of cytomegalovirus exposure and HLA in healthy donors. PCR involved 60 Vbeta and 13 Jbeta primers. The repertoire was sequenced with immunoSEQ multiplex PCR; TCRdb's copy has only in-frame clones and lacks some. The repertoire holds about 89,000 clones, with 70% to 80% as singletons. Sequencing was done on a sample of PBMCs. The receptors derive from a man between 25 and 39 years old in good health and CMV-seronegative.

The CDR3 sequence is CASSLQGGYSGTGETQYF. The CDR3 DNA sequence: TGTGCCAGCAGCTTACAAGGGGGCTACAGTGGGACGGGGGAGACCCAGTACTTC. The genes are TRBV7-9 and TRBJ2-5, with 7 bases matching TRBD1. With 2 bases clipped from V and 5 bases from J, the junction kept 17 bases outside the gene matches. Germline V gene data show CDR1 as SEHNR and CDR2 as FQNEAQ (reference sequence). This CDR3 is 18 amino acids long.

The chain employs TRBV5-1 and TRBJ2-1, with 16 bases identical to TRBD2. Germline CDR1 and CDR2: SGHRS and YFSETQ. The CDR3 runs to 16 residues. V was pared by 4 bases and J by 8 bases, with 6 bases of the junction left unmatched. The CDR3 DNA follows: TGCGCCAGCAGCCCGGGGACTAGCGGGAGGGTGGATGAGCAGTTCTTC. Amino acid sequence: CASSPGTSGRVDEQFF.

The V gene is TRBV18, the J gene TRBJ1-5, with 9 bases identical to TRBD1. This CDR3 region has 16 residues. CDR1 is KGHSH, CDR2 LQKENI, per germline. After removal of 3 bases from V and 2 bases from J, the junction contained 5 bases not matched to a gene. DNA for the CDR3: TGTGCCAGCTCACCGGGACAGGGATCGGGCAATCAGCCCCAGCATTTT. Protein product: CASSPGQGSGNQPQHF.

The rearrangement uses TRBV5-6 and TRBJ2-7; 11 nucleotides match TRBD1. Germline V gives CDR1 SGHDT, CDR2 YYEEEE. The CDR3 covers 16 residues. Losses at the gene ends were 0 bases for V and 2 bases for J; bases not matched to a gene: 4. The CDR3 reads CASSLALDRGPYEQYF. The CDR3 DNA reads TGTGCCAGCAGCTTGGCCTTGGACAGGGGGCCCTACGAGCAGTACTTC.

This clone came up a few times. The chain links TRBV7-9 to TRBJ2-7, with a tentative D call TRBD2 (5 bases). Germline V CDR1 and CDR2: SEHNR, FQNEAQ (reference sequence). Trimming took 1 base from V and 1 from J, leaving 14 bases between them. This CDR3 contains 16 residues. The CDR3 DNA reads TGTGCCAGCAGCTTAGTGCGAACGGGGAGTTCCTACGAGCAGTACTTC. Translation gives CASSLVRTGSSYEQYF. The entire variable domain, with the rest obtained from reference TRBV7-9 and TRBJ2-7, is as follows: DTGVSQNPRHKITKRGQNVTFRCDPISEHNRLYWYRQTLGQGPEFLTYFQNEAQLEKSRLLSDRFSAERPKGSFSTLEIQRTEQGDSAMYLCASSLVRTGSSYEQYFGPGTRLTVT.